These 32 T cell receptor beta chains were all obtained from the same sample, sequenced in a study of CD8 T cell repertoires and HIV-1 epitope variants. Measured with immunoSEQ multiplex PCR; TCRdb has only the in-frame clones, and not every one. The sample lists about 95,000 clones, roughly 77% seen once, with about 26% in the top ten. Sample: uncultured baseline CD8+ T cells from peripheral blood mononuclear cells (PBMCs). The receptors originated from a male donor with HIV.

The genes are TRBV9 and TRBJ2-1; weak D call: TRBD2 (5 bases). V lost 7 bases and J lost 2, with 22 bases in between. Germline values: CDR1 SGDLS, CDR2 YYNGEE. The CDR3 length is 17 residues. CDR3 in DNA: TGTGCCAGCCGAGCCCCCCCGCTAGGGCGGGCCTACAATGAGCAGTTCTTC. Translation: CASRAPPLGRAYNEQFF. Supplemented by reference TRBV9 and TRBJ2-1, the full variable domain reads DSGVTQTPKHLITATGQRVTLRCSPRSGDLSVYWYQQSLDQGLQFLIQYYNGEERAKGNILERFSAQQFPDLHSELNLSSLELGDSALYFCASRAPPLGRAYNEQFFGPGTRLTVL.

This clone has a handful of counts. The chain recombines TRBV28 with TRBJ1-2; 9 nucleotides match TRBD1. This CDR3 is built from 15 residues. Losses at the gene ends were 6 bases for V and 8 bases for J; bases not matched to a gene: 13. CDR1 MDHEN and CDR2 SYDVKM come from the germline V gene. The CDR3 sequence is CASSSPGTGTEGYTF. The CDR3 coding sequence is TGTGCCAGCAGCTCCCCCGGGACAGGGACTGAGGGCTACACCTTC.

The chain carries TRBV19 and TRBJ1-3; weak D call: TRBD1 (5 bases). The germline V gene has CDR1 LNHDA and CDR2 SQIVND (reference sequence). Trimming took 5 bases from V and 4 from J, leaving 9 bases between them. This CDR3 contains 13 residues. The CDR3, as DNA: TGTGCCAGTAGTCTACGACAGGGAAACACCATATATTTT. This encodes CASSLRQGNTIYF.

J is TRBJ1-1 and V is TRBV7-8, with D maybe TRBD1 (5 bases). CDR3 length: 14 residues. Per the germline V gene, CDR1 is SGHVS and CDR2 is FQNEAQ. The V and J ends lost 3 bases and 0 bases respectively, with 8 bases between them. The CDR3 protein is CASSLTVMNTEAFF. Here the CDR3 DNA reads TGTGCCAGCAGCTTGACAGTCATGAACACTGAAGCTTTCTTT.

The chain combines TRBV27 with TRBJ1-3, with D possibly being TRBD1 (6 bases). The CDR3 spans 14 residues. V was shortened by 5 bases and J by 4 bases, with 12 bases between the two germline ends. The germline CDR1 and CDR2 sequences are MNHEY and SMNVEV (reference sequence). The CDR3 protein is CASSTGLSGNTIYF. The CDR3 nucleotides are TGTGCCAGCAGTACAGGGCTTTCAGGAAACACCATATATTTT.

The chain joins TRBV6-5 to TRBJ2-1; D may correspond to TRBD1 or TRBD2 (5 bases each). Germline V lookup: CDR1 MNHEY, CDR2 SVGAGI. Trimming stripped 7 bases from V and 6 bases from J, with 19 bases between. The CDR3 is 15 amino acids. CDR3 protein: CASIKLSGAGNEQFF. In DNA form, the CDR3 reads TGTGCCAGCATCAAATTAAGTGGGGCGGGCAATGAGCAGTTCTTC.

The chain has TRBV28 and TRBJ2-7; 9 bases agree with TRBD2. The CDR3 runs to 16 residues. Trimming took 2 bases from V and 5 from J; bases not matched to a gene: 10. Germline loops: CDR1 MDHEN, CDR2 SYDVKM. CDR3 nucleotides: TGTGCCAGCAGTTTAGGGCTGGGGCGGGAGGGCCACGAGCAGTACTTC. It is translated as CASSLGLGREGHEQYF.

This clone occurred once. V is TRBV5-1 and J is TRBJ1-1; D perhaps matches TRBD1 (5 bases). This CDR3 is 16 amino acids long. Germline values: CDR1 SGHRS, CDR2 YFSETQ. Between the trimmed V and J ends, which lost 0 bases and 0 bases, there was a span of 12 bases. The CDR3 protein is CASSLGWGGVNTEAFF. As DNA, the CDR3 is TGCGCCAGCAGCTTGGGATGGGGCGGAGTGAACACTGAAGCTTTCTTT.

The chain recombines TRBV5-1 with TRBJ2-1; D is unresolved. Germline V gives CDR1 SGHRS, CDR2 YFSETQ. V was trimmed by 2 bases and J by 8 bases, leaving 14 bases between them. The CDR3 consists of 14 residues. CDR3 residues: CASSLSGRLYEQFF. CDR3 DNA sequence: TGCGCCAGCAGCTTATCCGGACGCCTTTATGAGCAGTTCTTC.

V and J are TRBV28 and TRBJ2-5, with TRBD2 identical over 8 bases. CDR1 is MDHEN, CDR2 SYDVKM, per germline. This CDR3 has 18 residues. The junction had 19 bases not matched to a gene; V was cut back by 8 bases and J by 2 bases. The CDR3 region is CASEGIAGPFNIQETQYF. The DNA of the CDR3 is TGTGCCAGCGAGGGGATAGCGGGGCCGTTCAATATACAAGAGACCCAGTACTTC.

The chain has TRBV6-5 and TRBJ2-3; a possible D gene is TRBD1 (6 bases). The CDR3 spans 14 residues. With 5 bases removed from V and 7 bases from J, the gap between germline ends came to 16 bases. CDR1 and CDR2 (germline): MNHEY, SVGAGI. CDR3 in DNA: TGTGCCAGCAGTGAATCGGACAGACACTATACGCAGTATTTT. Translation: CASSESDRHYTQYF.

This clone was counted a single time. The chain joins TRBV28 to TRBJ1-2, with D tentatively TRBD1 (6 bases). V gave up 6 bases and J gave up 4 bases, with 18 bases separating them. The CDR3 is made up of 15 amino acids. CDR1 and CDR2 from the germline V gene are MDHEN and SYDVKM. The DNA for the CDR3 is TGTGCCAGCAGACCCCTACAGGGATCTCGCTATGGCTACACCTTC. It is translated as CASRPLQGSRYGYTF.

The chain carries TRBV13 and TRBJ2-1; D is ambiguous. CDR1 and CDR2 from the germline V gene are PRHDT and FYEKMQ (reference sequence). The CDR3 has 11 residues. The V and J ends lost 3 bases and 6 bases respectively, with 3 bases between them. The CDR3 DNA is TGTGCCAGCAGCTTCATCAATGAGCAGTTCTTC. Residues: CASSFINEQFF. The whole variable domain, filled in from reference TRBV13 and TRBJ2-1, reads AAGVIQSPRHLIKEKRETATLKCYPIPRHDTVYWYQQGPGQDPQFLISFYEKMQSDKGSIPDRFSAQQFSDYHSELNMSSLELGDSALYFCASSFINEQFFGPGTRLTVL.

This clone was counted a single time. The chain combines TRBV28 with TRBJ1-6, with 9 bases aligning to TRBD1. Germline assignment: CDR1 MDHEN and CDR2 SYDVKM. Unmatched junction bases numbered 7, after V lost 6 bases and J lost 7 bases. This CDR3 is 15 amino acids long. This CDR3 reads CASRKQGALNSPLHF. In DNA form, the CDR3 reads TGTGCCAGCAGGAAACAGGGGGCATTGAATTCACCCCTCCACTTT.

The CDR3 DNA reads as TGCAGCGTTGAACGGGGGCGGAACACTGAAGCTTTCTTT. It is translated as CSVERGRNTEAFF. The chain recombines TRBV29-1 with TRBJ1-1; D is possibly TRBD1 (6 bases). The CDR3 has 13 amino acids. The germline V gene has CDR1 SQVTM and CDR2 ANQGSEA. Deletions cut 2 bases from V and 1 base from J, with 8 bases between.

For the CDR3, the DNA is TGCGCCAGCAGCCAAGATATCGGGGGGGGTATAGATACGCAGTATTTT. This encodes CASSQDIGGGIDTQYF. The chain links TRBV4-3 to TRBJ2-3; 8 bases match TRBD2. CDR3 length equals 16 residues. Germline V gene data show CDR1 as LGHNA and CDR2 as YSLEER. J was trimmed by 5 bases and V by 0 bases; bases with no gene match: 7.

This clone was observed a handful of times. This rearrangement joins TRBV7-8 to TRBJ2-7; 13 bases align to TRBD2. Trimming removed 5 bases from V and 3 bases from J; junction bases left unmatched: 7. From germline, CDR1 is SGHVS and CDR2 FQNEAQ. There are 16 residues in the CDR3. The CDR3 loop is CASSPRTSGGDYEQYF. CDR3 nucleotides: TGTGCCAGCAGCCCCCGGACTAGCGGGGGAGACTACGAGCAGTACTTC.

The gene calls are TRBV2 and TRBJ2-5; no reliable D call. This CDR3 spans 14 amino acids. The germline V gene has CDR1 SNHLY and CDR2 FYNNEI. The ends were cut back, 0 bases at V and 2 bases at J, with 7 bases in the middle. The CDR3 loop reads CASSEAKPQETQYF. CDR3 DNA: TGTGCCAGCAGTGAAGCGAAGCCACAAGAGACCCAGTACTTC. The full variable domain, in which reference TRBV2 and TRBJ2-5 provide the parts outside the CDR3, is EPEVTQTPSHQVTQMGQEVILRCVPISNHLYFYWYRQILGQKVEFLVSFYNNEISEKSEIFDDQFSVERPDGSNFTLKIRSTKLEDSAMYFCASSEAKPQETQYFGPGTRLLVL.

The chain has TRBV5-1 and TRBJ2-5; the match to TRBD2 covers 9 bases. From germline, CDR1 is SGHRS and CDR2 YFSETQ. The CDR3 spans 17 residues. J was trimmed by 1 base and V by 1 base; bases with no gene match: 8. For the CDR3, the DNA is TGCGCCAGCAGCTTGTCCGGGGTAGCGGGGGTCCAAGAGACCCAGTACTTC. Protein sequence: CASSLSGVAGVQETQYF.

The chain uses TRBV5-6 and TRBJ1-1; D gene uncertain. CDR1 and CDR2 (germline): SGHDT, YYEEEE. There are 12 residues in the CDR3. Trimming stripped 1 base from V and 9 bases from J, with 10 bases between. The CDR3 nucleotides are TGTGCCAGCAGCTTGCGGCGATCGCAAGCTTTCTTT. Amino acid sequence: CASSLRRSQAFF.

The chain has TRBV7-6 and TRBJ2-1; possibly TRBD1 for D (6 bases). Germline V gives CDR1 SGHVS, CDR2 FNYEAQ. The CDR3 sequence is 16 residues long. V shed 4 bases and J shed 1 base, with 14 bases lying between them. The CDR3 coding sequence is TGTGCCAGCAGCTCTACCGGGACACCTTCCTACAATGAGCAGTTCTTC. Its translation is CASSSTGTPSYNEQFF.

Note on this clone: Other DNA sequences within the sample encode an identical CDR3. The chain is built from TRBV13 and TRBJ2-5; 9 positions agree with TRBD2. V lost 1 base, J lost 5 bases, and 5 bases stayed unmatched. Germline V gives CDR1 PRHDT, CDR2 FYEKMQ (reference sequence). The CDR3 loop spans 15 amino acids. CDR3 DNA: TGTGCCAGCAGCTTAGTGCGGGGGGGCCTTGAGACCCAGTACTTC. Its translation is CASSLVRGGLETQYF.

The chain combines TRBV7-9 with TRBJ2-5; no clear D. Germline V gene lookup returns CDR1 SEHNR and CDR2 FQNEAQ (reference sequence). This CDR3 has 14 residues. The V and J ends lost 1 base and 0 bases respectively, with 6 bases between them. CDR3 in DNA: TGTGCCAGCAGCTTAGACACTTACCAAGAGACCCAGTACTTC. This codes for CASSLDTYQETQYF.

V usage is TRBV9 and J usage is TRBJ1-2; D call uncertain. Germline V CDR1 and CDR2: SGDLS, YYNGEE. Trimming stripped 4 bases from V and 4 bases from J, with 17 bases between. The CDR3 runs to 15 residues. CDR3 sequence reads: CASSPGLGESYGYTF. CDR3 bases: TGTGCCAGCAGCCCTGGACTGGGAGAGAGCTATGGCTACACCTTC. The full variable domain, completed using reference TRBV9 and TRBJ1-2, is DSGVTQTPKHLITATGQRVTLRCSPRSGDLSVYWYQQSLDQGLQFLIQYYNGEERAKGNILERFSAQQFPDLHSELNLSSLELGDSALYFCASSPGLGESYGYTFGSGTRLTVV.

V usage is TRBV19 and J usage is TRBJ2-3, with TRBD1 identical over 9 bases. V dropped 6 bases and J dropped 1; count of bases not matched to a gene: 5. Germline CDR1 reads LNHDA; CDR2 reads SQIVND (reference sequence). This CDR3 comprises 15 residues. The CDR3 sequence is CASRGGTGRTDTQYF. The CDR3 DNA reads TGTGCCAGTAGAGGCGGGACAGGGCGCACAGATACGCAGTATTTT. The full variable domain, in which reference TRBV19 and TRBJ2-3 provide the parts outside the CDR3, is DGGITQSPKYLFRKEGQNVTLSCEQNLNHDAMYWYRQDPGQGLRLIYYSQIVNDFQKGDIAEGYSVSREKKESFPLTVTSAQKNPTAFYLCASRGGTGRTDTQYFGPGTRLTVL.

The chain is built from TRBV29-1 and TRBJ1-2; 7 bases map to TRBD1. The V and J ends lost 8 bases and 2 bases, in that order; junction bases with no gene match: 5. Germline V gene sequence: CDR1 SQVTM, CDR2 ANQGSEA. The CDR3 is 12 amino acids. CDR3 sequence: CSHAGGNYGYTF. The CDR3 nucleotides read TGCAGCCACGCAGGGGGGAACTATGGCTACACCTTC.

This clone came up once. This chain links TRBV9 with TRBJ2-7; TRBD1 agrees at 10 bases. There are 15 residues in the CDR3. With 2 bases clipped from V and 4 bases from J, the junction kept 6 bases outside the gene matches. Germline CDR1 is SGDLS and CDR2 is YYNGEE. The chain's CDR3 is CASSVLGTGAYEQYF. The CDR3 nucleotides are TGTGCCAGCAGCGTCTTGGGGACAGGGGCTTACGAGCAGTACTTC.

On this clone: Other DNA sequences in the same sample also yield this CDR3. J is TRBJ1-1 and V is TRBV5-1; D is ambiguous. CDR1 and CDR2 (germline): SGHRS, YFSETQ. V gave up 1 base and J gave up 4 bases, with 5 bases separating them. The CDR3 runs to 12 residues. The CDR3 region is CASSLSGTEAFF. CDR3 bases: TGCGCCAGCAGCTTGTCGGGCACTGAAGCTTTCTTT.

This clone was seen repeatedly, ten times or more. The chain joins TRBV6-5 to TRBJ2-7; D uncertain. Germline loops: CDR1 MNHEY, CDR2 SVGAGI. The CDR3 is 14 residues long. With 7 bases removed from V and 2 bases from J, the gap between germline ends came to 15 bases. CDR3: CASKKPDPTYEQYF. The CDR3, as DNA: TGTGCCAGCAAAAAGCCTGACCCAACCTACGAGCAGTACTTC.

This sequence joins TRBV7-2 and TRBJ2-7, with 7 bases aligning to TRBD1. V lost 3 bases and J lost 3; bases outside the gene matches: 11. Looked up from germline, CDR1 is SGHTA and CDR2 is FQGNSA. The CDR3 is 16 amino acids. The CDR3 region is CASSFLRGHSFYEQYF. The CDR3 DNA reads as TGTGCCAGCAGCTTTCTTAGGGGGCACAGCTTCTACGAGCAGTACTTC.

The rearrangement uses TRBV21-1 and TRBJ2-5; TRBD1 is the table's D call and was not checked against the DNA. TRBV21-1 counts as a pseudogene. The CDR3 has 17 residues. The CDR3 nucleotides are TGTGCCAGCAGCAAGTTCCTCGGGGGACAGGGAAAAGAGACCCAGTACTTC. The encoded protein is CASSKFLGGQGKETQYF.

A remark on this clone: An end of the junction does not agree with germline; a read error may underlie this. The identical CDR3 is also encoded by other nucleotide sequences in the sample. The chain has TRBV7-9 and TRBJ2-7, with D possibly TRBD2 on 6 matching bases. Germline V gives CDR1 SEHNR, CDR2 FQNEAQ (reference sequence). The CDR3 covers 19 residues. This chain's CDR3 is CASSQEPGAGALSSYEQYF. CDR3 DNA: TGCGCCAGCAGCCAAGAGCCGGGAGCGGGCGCCCTGAGCTCCTACGAGCAGTACTTC.